This T cell receptor beta chain came from a study of OX40 agonist ivuxolimab in advanced cancers. Points from the study as a whole: The average count of expanded clones was higher among CD8+ T cells than among CD4+. Researchers did not establish what antigens the expanded peripheral T cells target.

The method was immunoSEQ multiplex PCR; TCRdb's version includes in-frame clones alone and lacks a portion of them. The sample lists more than 100,000 clones, 90% occurring once. In regard to this clone: Its cognate antigen is unknown.

Germline V gives CDR1 MDHEN, CDR2 SYDVKM. V lost 4 bases, J lost 2 bases, and 15 bases lay in between. This CDR3 region has 15 residues. Systemic immunosuppression or autoimmune disease history was grounds to exclude patients. This sample comprised CD4+ or CD8+ T cells sorted from blood, obtained in a trial of the OX40 agonist ivuxolimab. The sequence was collected from an adult with an advanced solid tumor such as melanoma, head and neck, liver or kidney cancer. The chain links TRBV28 to TRBJ2-7; weak D call: TRBD2 (6 bases). The CDR3 DNA reads TGTGCCAGCAGTTCCCGGGAGCTTGTCGCCTACGAGCAGTACTTC. It yields the protein CASSSRELVAYEQYF.